What follows describes a single T cell receptor (beta chain). Antigen specificity is unknown. Beta-chain TCR CDR3 regions were amplified from RNA transcripts. RT-PCR with HTBI primers came first, then second-round multiplex PCR. TCRdb re-derived calls from the multiplex PCR reads in MiXCR, one entry per CDR3 protein. Here the sample spans about 620,000 distinct CDR3 sequences, 22% being singletons. The sample is drawn from a study of Graves' ophthalmopathy and Graves' hyperthyroidism. Study results and limitations: Most thyroid-expanded clonotypes exceeding 0.001 frequency were also found in blood. In separating ophthalmopathy from stable hyperthyroidism, a 13-signature model achieved roughly 89% sensitivity and 81.08% specificity.

Hyperthyroidism patients were newly diagnosed, under 2 months' duration, aged 18 to 65. This CDR3 has 13 residues. CDR1 and CDR2 from the germline V gene are ENHRY and SYGVKD. V was trimmed by 3 bases and J by 5 bases, leaving 8 bases between them. The origin of this receptor is a young woman with stable Graves' hyperthyroidism. Some clones in this sample may be carry-over from other donors' samples. Sample: peripheral blood. The gene calls are TRBV10-3 and TRBJ1-5, with D perhaps TRBD1 (5 bases). This CDR3 is CAISEQAHQPQHF. The CDR3 coding sequence is TGTGCCATCAGTGAACAGGCCCATCAGCCCCAGCATTTT.